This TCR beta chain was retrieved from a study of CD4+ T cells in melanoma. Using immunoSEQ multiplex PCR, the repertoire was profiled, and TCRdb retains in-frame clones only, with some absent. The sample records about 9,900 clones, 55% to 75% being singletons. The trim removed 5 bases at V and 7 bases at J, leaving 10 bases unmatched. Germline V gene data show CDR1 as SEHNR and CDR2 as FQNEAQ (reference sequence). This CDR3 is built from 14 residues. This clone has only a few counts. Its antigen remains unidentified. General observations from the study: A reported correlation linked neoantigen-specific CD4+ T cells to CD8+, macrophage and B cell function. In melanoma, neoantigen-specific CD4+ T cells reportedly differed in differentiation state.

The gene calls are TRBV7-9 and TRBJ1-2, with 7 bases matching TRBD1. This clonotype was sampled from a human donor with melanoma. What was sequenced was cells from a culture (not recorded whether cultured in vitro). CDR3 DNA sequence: TGTGCCAGCAGCACCCAGGCAAGGGGGCTTGGCTACACCTTC. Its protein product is CASSTQARGLGYTF.